The sequence of this TCR beta chain was determined in a study of blood T cells in healthy people across ages. The V segment lost 8 bases and the J segment 3 bases; nucleotides outside the gene matches: 18. There are 18 residues in the CDR3. Germline V CDR1 and CDR2: MNHEY, SVGEGT. Primed by a sample-barcoded 5' primer and a J-beta primer mix, a second PCR proceeded for about 7 to 11 cycles. TCRdb reanalysed the 5' RACE reads using MiXCR and keeps one entry per CDR3 protein. The sample holds 1.5 million or so distinct CDR3 sequences; around 40% are singletons and the top ten take less than 5%. This receptor was taken from a woman between 18 and 29 years old in good health. The sample comprised blood. The chain uses TRBV6-2 or TRBV6-3 and TRBJ2-2, with 7 bases identical to TRBD2. CDR3 amino acids: CASSLSREFSRDTGELFF. In DNA, the CDR3 is TGTGCCAGCTCTTTGTCGCGGGAGTTTTCGCGGGACACCGGGGAGCTGTTTTTT.